Detailed here is one T cell receptor (beta chain). What it recognizes is unknown. Germline V gene data show CDR1 as DFQATT and CDR2 as SNEGSKA (reference sequence). V shed 4 bases and J shed 3 bases, with 13 bases lying between them. This CDR3 is 13 amino acids long. This specimen belongs to a study of response to subunit inactivated influenza vaccine. From the RT-PCR reads, TCRdb called clonotypes with MiXCR, one entry per CDR3 protein. The profile shows some 800,000 distinct CDR3 sequences, around 20% of them singletons. Points from the study as a whole: The study's authors posited that every seasonal influenza vaccination enlists few new T cells.

This sequence originates from a man in his fifties or sixties who received an inactivated influenza vaccine. The J gene is TRBJ2-7, the V gene TRBV20-1; D not certain. Sequenced material: PBMCs from blood, taken 5 days after vaccination. CDR3 loop: CSAKEGPNYEQYF. DNA of the CDR3: TGCAGTGCTAAAGAAGGACCTAACTACGAGCAGTACTTC.